This T cell receptor beta chain was identified in a study of monozygotic twins with inflammatory bowel disease. Study findings and constraints: Repertoire likeness was no different across concordant and discordant twins, perhaps owing to restricted power. Treatment differences in immunosuppression may have added variability to the repertoires of patients.

Points on this clonotype: No antigen is known for it.

Total RNA, at 3500 ng, went into every TCR library. TCRdb reprocessed the 5' RACE reads and stores each CDR3 protein as one record, lacking DNA. The listing records 85,000 to 110,000 distinct CDR3 sequences. T cells were not sorted, and total RNA was isolated straight from whole blood. The V gene's germline CDR1 is SGHDT and CDR2 YYEEEE. The length of the CDR3 is 18 residues. The chain uses TRBV5-6 and TRBJ2-2; the D gene TCRdb calls, TRBD1, cannot be checked with no DNA. Sequencing used blood. This TCR was recovered from a human donor with ulcerative colitis or Crohn's disease, or a healthy co-twin of an affected twin (not recorded which). CDR3 residues: CASSWRITGESLTGELFF.